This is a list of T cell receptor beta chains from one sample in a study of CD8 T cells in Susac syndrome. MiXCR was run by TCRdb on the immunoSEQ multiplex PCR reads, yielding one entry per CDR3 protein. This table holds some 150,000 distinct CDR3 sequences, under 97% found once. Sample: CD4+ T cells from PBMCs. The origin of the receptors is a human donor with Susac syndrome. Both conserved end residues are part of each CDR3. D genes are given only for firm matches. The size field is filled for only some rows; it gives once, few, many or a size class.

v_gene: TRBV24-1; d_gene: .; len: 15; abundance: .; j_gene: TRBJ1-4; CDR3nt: TGTGCCACCAGTGACAAACAGGGACCGAATGAAAAACTGTTTTTT; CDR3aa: CATSDKQGPNEKLFF
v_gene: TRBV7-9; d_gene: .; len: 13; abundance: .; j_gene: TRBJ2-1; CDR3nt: TGTGCCAGCAGCCTTGGAACCTACGATGAGCAGTTCTTC; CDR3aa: CASSLGTYDEQFF
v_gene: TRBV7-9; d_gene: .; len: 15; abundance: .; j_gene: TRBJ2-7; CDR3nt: TGTGCCAGCAGCTTATCAAGGCTACCTAACTCCGAGCAGTACTTC; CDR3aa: CASSLSRLPNSEQYF
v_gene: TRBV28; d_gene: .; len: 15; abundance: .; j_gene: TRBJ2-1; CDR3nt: TGTGCCACCCAGGGGCGGAGAATCCCCAGGGATGAGCAGTTCTTC; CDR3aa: CATQGRRIPRDEQFF
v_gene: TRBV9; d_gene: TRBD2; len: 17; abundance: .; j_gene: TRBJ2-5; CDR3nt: TGTGCCAGCAGCCCACCCGGACTAGCGGGAGTGCGAGAGACCCAGTACTTC; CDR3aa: CASSPPGLAGVRETQYF
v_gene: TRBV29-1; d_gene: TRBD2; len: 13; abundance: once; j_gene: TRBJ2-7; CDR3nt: TGCAGCGTCCCAGCGGGAGGTTCCCACGAGCAGTACTTC; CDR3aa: CSVPAGGSHEQYF
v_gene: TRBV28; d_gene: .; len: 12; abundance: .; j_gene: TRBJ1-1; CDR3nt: TGTGCCAGCAGTCTTACATTGACTGAAGCTTTCTTT; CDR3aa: CASSLTLTEAFF
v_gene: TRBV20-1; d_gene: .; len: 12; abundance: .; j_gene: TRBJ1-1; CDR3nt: TGCAGTGCCACGACCGATAACACTGAAGCTTTCTTT; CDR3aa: CSATTDNTEAFF
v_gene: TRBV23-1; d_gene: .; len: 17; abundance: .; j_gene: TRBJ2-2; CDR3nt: TGCGCCAGCAGTCAATCTTCCCAGACTTCGGACACCGGGGAGCTGTTTTTT; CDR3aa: CASSQSSQTSDTGELFF
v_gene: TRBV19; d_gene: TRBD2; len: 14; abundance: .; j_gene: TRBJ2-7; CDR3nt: TGTGCCAGTAGCCCCCGCGGACTAGGCTACGAGCAGTACTTC; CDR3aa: CASSPRGLGYEQYF
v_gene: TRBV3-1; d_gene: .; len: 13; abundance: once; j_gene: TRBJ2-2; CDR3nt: TGTGCCAGCTCACCCGATAAGGACGGGGAGCTGTTTTTT; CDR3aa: CASSPDKDGELFF
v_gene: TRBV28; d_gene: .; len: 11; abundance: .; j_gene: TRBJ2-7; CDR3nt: TGTGCCAGCAGTTTACTCTACGAGCAGTACTTC; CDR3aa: CASSLLYEQYF
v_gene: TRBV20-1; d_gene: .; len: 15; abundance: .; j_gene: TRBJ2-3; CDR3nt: TGCAGTGCTAGATGGACGGGACATTTCACAGATACGCAGTATTTT; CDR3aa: CSARWTGHFTDTQYF
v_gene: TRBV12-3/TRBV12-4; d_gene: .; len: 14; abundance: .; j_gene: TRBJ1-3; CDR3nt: TGTGCCAGCAGTTCGGGACGCGAAGGAAACACCATATATTTT; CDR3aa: CASSSGREGNTIYF